One and the same sample provided the 19 T cell receptor beta chains below, sequenced in a study of blood T cell repertoires in COVID-19. Sequencing used immunoSEQ multiplex PCR; TCRdb keeps in-frame clones, though not all of them. Seen here are 220,000 or so clones, 84% observed once, and the top ten hold 5.1%. The sample was peripheral blood. These receptors all come from a woman aged 55-70 years who had recovered from COVID-19.

V is TRBV5-4 and J is TRBJ2-5, with a tentative D call TRBD2 (7 bases). V was shortened by 4 bases and J by 1 base, with 11 bases between the two germline ends. In germline, CDR1 is SGHNT, CDR2 YYREEE (reference sequence). The CDR3 is 14 amino acids. The CDR3 reads CASSPRGAQETQYF. CDR3 coding DNA: TGTGCCAGCAGCCCCCGGGGGGCCCAAGAGACCCAGTACTTC.

The chain is built from TRBV19 and TRBJ1-1; 8 nucleotides align to TRBD1. V was pared by 7 bases and J by 8 bases, with 12 bases of the junction left unmatched. The germline V gene has CDR1 LNHDA and CDR2 SQIVND (reference sequence). CDR3 length equals 14 residues. The CDR3 nucleotides read TGTGCCAGTATTGAGACAGGGGCCTTAAGAGAAGCTTTCTTT. The encoded protein is CASIETGALREAFF.

In its sample, this clone was seen many times. The chain uses TRBV6-4 and TRBJ2-3; TRBD1 agrees at 8 bases. Germline trimming cut 0 bases from V and 4 bases from J; bases unmatched to any gene: 0. Per the germline V gene, CDR1 is MRHNA and CDR2 is SNTAGT. This CDR3 contains 14 residues. The CDR3 DNA reads TGTGCCAGCAGTGACTCACAGGGGGCAGATACGCAGTATTTT. Translating gives CASSDSQGADTQYF.

The chain has TRBV19 and TRBJ1-1; TRBD1 aligns across 10 bases. CDR1 is LNHDA and CDR2 is SQIVND in the germline V gene (reference sequence). This CDR3 contains 14 residues. Losses at the gene ends were 2 bases for V and 7 bases for J; bases not matched to a gene: 4. CDR3: CASSIQDRGSEAFF. For the CDR3, the DNA is TGTGCCAGTAGTATACAGGACAGGGGGAGTGAAGCTTTCTTT.

The chain couples TRBV11-1 to TRBJ2-2; weak D call: TRBD2 (7 bases). There are 14 residues in the CDR3. The V end was cut by 8 bases, the J end by 7 bases, with 17 bases between. Germline CDR1 is SGHAT and CDR2 is FQDESV (reference sequence). CDR3 DNA sequence: TGTGCCAGCCGGTCGGCGGGGGCAGACGGGGAGCTGTTTTTT. It yields the protein CASRSAGADGELFF.

The J gene is TRBJ2-7, the V gene TRBV6-5; 8 positions agree with TRBD2. The germline gives CDR1 MNHEY, CDR2 SVGAGI. This CDR3 spans 15 amino acids. V was clipped by 6 bases and J by 5 bases; unmatched bases: 12. Here the CDR3 reads CASSLTSVPSNEQYF. The CDR3 nucleotides are TGTGCCAGCAGCCTGACTAGCGTCCCTTCTAACGAGCAGTACTTC.

The rearrangement links TRBV9 to TRBJ1-1; D is ambiguous. The germline V gene has CDR1 SGDLS and CDR2 YYNGEE. The CDR3 is 14 residues long. The V end was cut by 1 base, the J end by 6 bases, with 13 bases between. The CDR3 DNA sequence: TGTGCCAGCAGCGTACTAGAAGATTCTTCTGAAGCTTTCTTT. This sequence encodes CASSVLEDSSEAFF.

The rearrangement joins TRBV4-1 to TRBJ2-7; TRBD1 aligns across 7 bases. Germline lookup yields CDR1 MGHRA and CDR2 YSYEKL. V shed 0 bases and J 2 bases; nucleotides not matched to a gene: 4. The CDR3 is 15 residues long. CDR3 in amino acids: CASSQEYRGTYEQYF. CDR3 DNA sequence: TGCGCCAGCAGCCAAGAATACAGGGGCACCTACGAGCAGTACTTC.

J is TRBJ1-1 and V is TRBV5-5; 7 bases fit TRBD1. The CDR3 spans 13 residues. J lost 8 bases, V lost 4 bases, and 8 bases had no gene match. Germline CDR1 is SGHKS and CDR2 is YYEKEE (reference sequence). CDR3: CASSQRWTGEAFF. The CDR3 DNA reads as TGTGCCAGCAGCCAGCGATGGACAGGAGAAGCTTTCTTT.

The V and J genes are TRBV18 and TRBJ2-7; 9 nucleotides match TRBD1. The CDR3 contains 13 residues. Looked up from germline, CDR1 is KGHSH and CDR2 is LQKENI. The V and J ends lost 8 bases and 5 bases, in that order; junction bases with no gene match: 7. DNA of the CDR3: TGTGCCAGCGCCTCCGGGACAGGGAACGAGCAGTACTTC. Translated, it gives CASASGTGNEQYF.

The chain carries TRBV29-1 and TRBJ1-4; D unclear. Trimming shortened V by 6 bases and J by 7 bases, and 9 bases separated the two germline ends. Germline CDR1 SQVTM, CDR2 ANQGSEA. The CDR3 spans 11 residues. CDR3 protein: CSVADSEKLFF. CDR3 DNA sequence: TGCAGCGTCGCCGATAGTGAAAAACTGTTTTTT.

The rearrangement joins TRBV11-3 to TRBJ2-1, with 8 nucleotides matching TRBD1. The CDR3 totals 14 residues. The J segment lost 7 bases and the V segment lost 3 bases, leaving 5 bases of the junction unmatched. The germline V gene has CDR1 SGHNT and CDR2 YENEEA. The CDR3: CASSFDRGGNEQFF. CDR3 nucleotides: TGTGCCAGCAGCTTCGACAGGGGCGGAAATGAGCAGTTCTTC.

The chain combines TRBV6-6 with TRBJ2-1; 9 bases are shared with TRBD1. Germline V gene sequence: CDR1 MNHNY, CDR2 SVGAGI (reference sequence). This CDR3 has 14 amino acids. Trimming removed 6 bases from V and 7 bases from J; junction bases left unmatched: 7. As DNA, the CDR3 is TGTGCCAGCAGCTACAGGACAGGGGTTAATGAGCAGTTCTTC. Encoded protein: CASSYRTGVNEQFF.

The chain uses TRBV29-1 and TRBJ2-1; 9 bases map to TRBD2. This CDR3 comprises 17 residues. Germline V gene sequence: CDR1 SQVTM, CDR2 ANQGSEA. V was pared by 3 bases and J by 0 bases, with 9 bases of the junction left unmatched. CDR3 sequence reads: CSVELAGFPSSYNEQFF. CDR3 bases: TGCAGCGTTGAGCTAGCGGGGTTCCCGAGCTCCTACAATGAGCAGTTCTTC.

This clone was seen more than once but under ten times. This sequence joins TRBV5-6 and TRBJ1-2, with a possible D match to TRBD1 (6 bases). Germline V gene data show CDR1 as SGHDT and CDR2 as YYEEEE. CDR3 length: 15 residues. The germline V and J ends were trimmed by 4 bases and 2 bases, with 15 bases remaining between them. The DNA for the CDR3 is TGTGCCAGCAGCCCGTGGAGGACAGCAAACTATGGCTACACCTTC. This codes for CASSPWRTANYGYTF.

The V call is TRBV2, the J call TRBJ1-6; maybe TRBD1 (6 bases). The V end was cut by 8 bases, the J end by 4 bases, with 9 bases between. The CDR3 sequence is 13 residues long. Germline V gene sequence: CDR1 SNHLY, CDR2 FYNNEI. This chain's CDR3 is CASRGQYNSPLHF. For the CDR3, the DNA is TGTGCCAGCCGTGGACAGTATAATTCACCCCTCCACTTT.

The CDR3 spells CASSFTTGGAKVHTQYF. Here the CDR3 DNA reads TGTGCCAGCAGCTTCACAACAGGGGGCGCGAAGGTCCATACGCAGTATTTT. The chain combines TRBV5-6 with TRBJ2-3; 9 nucleotides align to TRBD1. Germline lookup yields CDR1 SGHDT and CDR2 YYEEEE. V lost 2 bases, J lost 7 bases, and 14 bases stayed unmatched. This CDR3 region has 17 residues.

This CDR3 is CASSFFGRTNEKLFF. The CDR3 DNA reads TGTGCCAGCAGCTTTTTTGGGAGGACTAATGAAAAACTGTTTTTT. The V and J genes are TRBV7-2 and TRBJ1-4; D uncertain. The CDR3 is made up of 15 amino acids. Germline assignment: CDR1 SGHTA and CDR2 FQGNSA. V was clipped by 3 bases and J by 2 bases, with 10 bases between them. Full variable domain (remainder filled in from reference TRBV7-2 and TRBJ1-4): GAGVSQSPSNKVTEKGKDVELRCDPISGHTALYWYRQSLGQGLEFLIYFQGNSAPDKSGLPSDRFSAERTGGSVSTLTIQRTQQEDSAVYLCASSFFGRTNEKLFFGSGTQLSVL.

The gene calls are TRBV4-1 and TRBJ2-3; perhaps TRBD2 as D (6 bases). This CDR3 spans 16 amino acids. Germline assignment: CDR1 MGHRA and CDR2 YSYEKL. Deletions cut 0 bases from V and 2 bases from J, with 12 bases between. DNA for the CDR3: TGCGCCAGCAGCCAAGAGAGGGACTGGTACACAGATACGCAGTATTTT. The encoded protein is CASSQERDWYTDTQYF.